This TCR beta chain was obtained from a study of blood T cells in healthy people across ages. Study conclusions and caveats: With donor CMV status unknown, expanded clonotype changes were possibly confounded. Estimates of total diversity, which came from one million sequenced T cells, were considered to be underestimates.

Primers used in a second PCR of about 7 to 12 cycles were a sample-barcoded 5' primer and a J-beta primer mix. Via MiXCR, TCRdb re-called the 5' RACE reads, giving one row per CDR3 protein. This sample has 1,500,000 or so distinct CDR3 sequences, with 45% to 70% found just once. Concerning this clonotype itself: Its specificity is not known.

This CDR3 has 16 amino acids. V lost 3 bases to trimming and J lost 3 bases, with 17 bases between them. CDR1 and CDR2 (germline): MGHRA, YSYEKL. The sequence derives from a man aged 18 to 30 in good health. The genes are TRBV4-1 and TRBJ1-1; D perhaps matches TRBD1 (5 bases). Source material: blood. The CDR3 sequence: CASSHPTGNRYTEAFF. For the CDR3, the DNA is TGCGCCAGCAGCCATCCTACAGGAAACCGGTACACTGAAGCTTTCTTT.